The clone carrying this T cell receptor beta chain was seen many times. Antigen unknown. The sample comes from a study of glioma-infiltrating T cells. Study overall: Approximately 1 million peripheral T cells were targeted at about 4.5- to 11-fold coverage. Study findings and constraints: A blood CDR3 motif signature was depleted in highly divergent patients. Tissue and blood shared very few CDR3 sequences. Above-expected tissue-blood divergence occurred in all gliomas, most in low-grade ones.

CDR1 and CDR2 from the germline V gene are MNHEY and SMNVEV (reference sequence). The CDR3 is made up of 16 amino acids. Deletions cut 2 bases from V and 0 bases from J, with 10 bases between. Amplification of TCR alpha and beta CDR3 regions from RNA used iRepertoire nested multiplex PCR. Each CDR3 protein is one row after TCRdb ran MiXCR on the multiplex PCR reads. Found here are 300,000 to 450,000 distinct CDR3 sequences, 41% of them singletons; the top ten hold 12%. This receptor was obtained from a human donor with low-grade glioma or glioblastoma, undergoing nonglioma brain surgery, or in good health (not recorded which). Sequencing input: glioma tissue, nonneoplastic brain tissue, or PBMCs (not recorded which). This chain links TRBV27 with TRBJ2-2; D uncertain. The CDR3 DNA reads TGTGCCAGCAGTTTAATAAGTTTCGCGAACACCGGGGAGCTGTTTTTT. This gives the protein CASSLISFANTGELFF.